The T cell receptor (beta chain) described here comes from a study of CXCR3-negative and CXCR3-positive naive CD8 T cells. Study-wide points: For CXCR3-positive naive cells, TRB CDR3s were more hydrophobic than those of CXCR3-negative naive cells. For memory CD8+ cells diversity was much lower, but both naive subsets had comparably high diversity. With respect to TRBV-TRBJ usage, naive CXCR3-negative and CXCR3-positive cells were similar; memory differed.

UMI-labeled TRB cDNA libraries were prepared by 5' RACE. TCRdb reprocessed the 5' RACE reads and reports one entry per CDR3 protein, with no DNA. The sample table sets out over 150,000 distinct CDR3 sequences. The germline CDR1 and CDR2 sequences are SEHNR and FQNEAQ (reference sequence). The CDR3 length is 15 residues. In the case of this clonotype: Antigen unknown.

Sorting yielded triplicates of about 300,000 cells for each CD8+ T cell subset. CD45RO-CCR7+CD27+CD95- characterized naive CD8+ T cells. The sequence derives from a human donor in good health. Some clones in this sample may be carry-over from other donors' samples. The material sequenced was naive CXCR3+ CD8+ T cells from blood. Subset of the sample: CD45RO-CCR7+CD27+CD95- naive CD8+ T cells expressing CXCR3 (TNR3+). V gene TRBV7-9 combines with J gene TRBJ2-7; TCRdb selects TRBD1, and the lack of DNA leaves this call unchecked. The CDR3: CASSSPTGLAYEQYF. Looking up the rest from reference TRBV7-9 and TRBJ2-7 gives the full variable domain: DTGVSQNPRHKITKRGQNVTFRCDPISEHNRLYWYRQTLGQGPEFLTYFQNEAQLEKSRLLSDRFSAERPKGSFSTLEIQRTEQGDSAMYLCASSSPTGLAYEQYFGPGTRLTVT.